This passage covers 22 T cell receptor beta chains from one sample sequenced in a study of a mutant IDH1 vaccine in newly diagnosed glioma. The assay was immunoSEQ multiplex PCR, and TCRdb's table has in-frame clones only and misses some. The sample yields tens of thousands of clones, 84% seen once. The antigens for these receptors are not known. Time point reported: week 11, during vaccination. Doses of 300 ug of mutant IDH1 20-mer peptide were given with topical imiquimod. The specimen comprised PBMCs, sampled from a glioma patient whose treatment included an IDH1 peptide vaccine. The receptor source for this set is a woman in her fifties or sixties with glioma.

This clone was recorded only once. This chain joins TRBV19 and TRBJ1-5, with D hard to call. Trimming took 3 bases from V and 1 from J, leaving 10 bases between them. Germline assignment: CDR1 LNHDA and CDR2 SQIVND (reference sequence). The CDR3 spans 15 residues. CDR3: CASSIMVKSNQPQHF. The CDR3 DNA follows: TGTGCCAGTAGTATCATGGTAAAAAGCAATCAGCCCCAGCATTTT.

A few counts support this clone. V and J are TRBV19 and TRBJ2-1; D is uncertain. Trimming removed 2 bases at V and 5 bases at J, with 10 bases between. This CDR3 has 14 residues. CDR1 LNHDA and CDR2 SQIVND come from the germline V gene (reference sequence). The CDR3 loop is CASSITTADNEQFF. The CDR3 nucleotides read TGTGCCAGTAGTATAACGACCGCCGACAATGAGCAGTTCTTC.

The chain is built from TRBV6-9 and TRBJ2-7; 8 positions agree with TRBD1. Unmatched junction bases numbered 12, after V lost 6 bases and J lost 5 bases. Germline-derived CDR1 and CDR2 are MNHGY and SVAAGI. CDR3 length: 15 amino acids. CDR3: CASSRAGQGGDEQYF. The DNA for the CDR3 is TGTGCCAGCAGCCGAGCCGGACAGGGTGGGGACGAGCAGTACTTC.

The CDR3 region is CASSPTSGGVGTQYF. The DNA of the CDR3 is TGTGCCAGCAGTCCAACTAGCGGGGGGGTGGGGACCCAGTACTTC. The V gene is TRBV2, the J gene TRBJ2-5, with 13 positions matching TRBD2. V lost 5 bases and J lost 7; bases outside the gene matches: 7. This CDR3 has 15 amino acids. The germline V gene has CDR1 SNHLY and CDR2 FYNNEI. Combining the CDR3 with reference TRBV2 and TRBJ2-5 gives the whole variable domain EPEVTQTPSHQVTQMGQEVILRCVPISNHLYFYWYRQILGQKVEFLVSFYNNEISEKSEIFDDQFSVERPDGSNFTLKIRSTKLEDSAMYFCASSPTSGGVGTQYFGPGTRLLVL.

The chain has TRBV18 and TRBJ2-2, with TRBD1 identical over 8 bases. The germline gives CDR1 KGHSH, CDR2 LQKENI. This CDR3 spans 15 amino acids. The junction had 2 bases not matched to a gene; V was cut back by 1 base and J by 4 bases. The CDR3 nucleotides are TGTGCCAGCTCACCACTCGGACAGGGCACCGGGGAGCTGTTTTTT. Its translation is CASSPLGQGTGELFF.

The V call is TRBV4-1, the J call TRBJ2-3; 9 bases fit TRBD1. Germline loops: CDR1 MGHRA, CDR2 YSYEKL. The CDR3 contains 15 residues. J lost 0 bases, V lost 6 bases, and 4 bases had no gene match. In DNA, the CDR3 is TGCGCCAGCAGGCGACAGGGGGATAGCACAGATACGCAGTATTTT. Its protein product is CASRRQGDSTDTQYF.

This chain connects TRBV4-3 to TRBJ2-7; TRBD1 agrees at 7 bases. The trim removed 0 bases at V and 6 bases at J, leaving 8 bases unmatched. The CDR3 runs 15 residues. Germline-derived CDR1 and CDR2 are LGHNA and YSLEER. CDR3 sequence (DNA): TGCGCCAGCAGCCAAGATGCACAGGGGTCCGTCGAGCAGTACTTC. It yields the protein CASSQDAQGSVEQYF.

The V and J genes are TRBV5-1 and TRBJ2-7; D gene ambiguous. This CDR3 contains 13 residues. Trimming pared 0 bases from V and 6 bases from J, leaving 10 bases between. Germline loops: CDR1 SGHRS, CDR2 YFSETQ. CDR3 in amino acids: CASSLVGPREQYF. The DNA for the CDR3 is TGCGCCAGCAGCTTGGTAGGTCCCCGCGAGCAGTACTTC.

J is TRBJ2-7 and V is TRBV29-1, with 7 bases identical to TRBD1. With V trimmed by 5 bases and J by 0 bases, 4 bases remained unmatched. The CDR3 is 13 residues long. Germline V gene lookup returns CDR1 SQVTM and CDR2 ANQGSEA. The CDR3 DNA is TGCAGCGTTATGGACAGGAGCTCCTACGAGCAGTACTTC. Translating it yields CSVMDRSSYEQYF.

The gene calls are TRBV28 and TRBJ1-5, with unresolved D. Trimming pared 4 bases from V and 2 bases from J, leaving 18 bases between. The CDR3 contains 17 residues. Germline V gene lookup returns CDR1 MDHEN and CDR2 SYDVKM. The CDR3 DNA reads as TGTGCCAGCAGTTCGCAGACGGAGCTTCGGGGCAATCAGCCCCAGCATTTT. Amino acid sequence: CASSSQTELRGNQPQHF.

This clone has more than one count but fewer than ten. This chain joins TRBV27 and TRBJ1-1; 7 nucleotides agree with TRBD1. The ends lost 3 bases at V and 2 bases at J; junction bases unmatched: 6. In germline, CDR1 is MNHEY, CDR2 SMNVEV (reference sequence). The CDR3 covers 15 residues. As DNA, the CDR3 is TGTGCCAGCAGTTTGACGGGACAGACAAACACTGAAGCTTTCTTT. It specifies CASSLTGQTNTEAFF.

This clone appeared once. The chain recombines TRBV10-3 with TRBJ2-7, with a possible D match to TRBD1 (5 bases). CDR1 and CDR2 (germline): ENHRY, SYGVKD. Deletions cut 9 bases from V and 3 bases from J, with 9 bases between. The CDR3 covers 11 residues. The DNA of the CDR3 is TGTGCCATTCAAGGGGTCTACGAGCAGTACTTC. Translating it yields CAIQGVYEQYF.

J is TRBJ1-4 and V is TRBV5-4; 7 nucleotides align to TRBD1. The CDR3 extends over 14 amino acids. CDR1 is SGHNT, CDR2 YYREEE, per germline (reference sequence). The ends lost 8 bases at V and 5 bases at J; junction bases unmatched: 9. This CDR3 reads CASTSGTDNEKLFF. The CDR3 DNA is TGTGCCAGTACTAGCGGGACAGACAATGAAAAACTGTTTTTT.

V and J are TRBV7-9 and TRBJ2-7; D may be TRBD1 (7 bases). Germline values: CDR1 SEHNR, CDR2 FQNEAQ (reference sequence). This CDR3 region has 12 residues. Trimming removed 2 bases from V and 6 bases from J, with 8 bases in between. CDR3 region: CASSLQGGEQYF. DNA for the CDR3: TGTGCCAGCAGCTTACAGGGGGGCGAGCAGTACTTC.

V is TRBV18 and J is TRBJ1-2, with D possibly TRBD1 on 5 matching bases. Germline V gene lookup returns CDR1 KGHSH and CDR2 LQKENI. Trimming removed 1 base at V and 4 bases at J, with 13 bases between. The CDR3 spans 15 residues. CDR3 sequence reads: CASSPRQGQFYGYTF. Here the CDR3 DNA reads TGTGCCAGCTCACCACGTCAGGGCCAATTCTATGGCTACACCTTC.

On this clone: One end of the junction does not line up with germline, which may come from a read error. The chain is built from TRBV5-1 and TRBJ2-1; no clear D gene. Germline assignment: CDR1 SGHRS and CDR2 YFSETQ. The CDR3 sequence is 12 residues long. CDR3 loop: CASSWAYNEQFF. CDR3 DNA sequence: TGCGCCAGCAGCTGGGCCTATAATGAGCAGTTCTTC.

The chain uses TRBV2 and TRBJ1-5, with D unclear. The ends were cut back, 2 bases at V and 15 bases at J, with 11 bases in the middle. CDR3 length: 11 residues. CDR1 is SNHLY and CDR2 is FYNNEI in the germline V gene. This CDR3 reads CASSELESWHF. Here the CDR3 DNA reads TGTGCCAGCAGTGAACTTGAGAGTTGGCATTTT.

This clone was picked up one time. The gene calls are TRBV6-1 and TRBJ2-1; TRBD2 aligns across 8 bases. The CDR3 totals 13 residues. V dropped 4 bases and J dropped 4; count of bases not matched to a gene: 0. Germline V gene sequence: CDR1 MNHNS, CDR2 SASEGT. The CDR3, as DNA: TGTGCCAGCAGTGGACTAGCGTACAATGAGCAGTTCTTC. This encodes CASSGLAYNEQFF.

V usage is TRBV9 and J usage is TRBJ1-1; possibly TRBD1 for D (6 bases). V was clipped by 0 bases and J by 0 bases, with 9 bases between them. The CDR3 is 15 amino acids. Germline V gene lookup returns CDR1 SGDLS and CDR2 YYNGEE. For the CDR3, the DNA is TGTGCCAGCAGCGTAGAACAGGGAATGAACACTGAAGCTTTCTTT. Translation gives CASSVEQGMNTEAFF.

This chain uses TRBV7-6 with TRBJ2-7; possibly TRBD2 for D (5 bases). This CDR3 is 14 amino acids long. The V end lost 0 bases, the J end lost 5 bases, and 11 bases lay between the germline ends. Per germline, CDR1 SGHVS and CDR2 FNYEAQ. This CDR3 reads CASSLAETRDEQYF. DNA of the CDR3: TGTGCCAGCAGCTTAGCTGAGACGCGGGACGAGCAGTACTTC.

This chain joins TRBV21-1 and TRBJ2-5. TRBV21-1 is a documented pseudogene. This CDR3 has 18 residues. The CDR3 here is CASSKAPRGPRCEETQYF. As DNA, the CDR3 is TGTGCCAGCAGCAAAGCGCCGAGGGGACCGAGATGCGAAGAGACCCAGTACTTC.

This clone was observed a handful of times. The V gene is TRBV6-4, the J gene TRBJ1-1; D is undetermined. Germline loops: CDR1 MRHNA, CDR2 SNTAGT. This CDR3 is built from 11 residues. V dropped 3 bases and J dropped 14 bases, with 13 bases sitting between them. The CDR3 region is CASSEGRRQFF. CDR3 DNA: TGTGCCAGCAGTGAAGGGCGGCGGCAGTTCTTT.